This note documents a single T cell receptor beta chain sequence. Other DNA sequences within the sample encode an identical CDR3. This sample was included in a study of blood T cell repertoires in COVID-19. This CDR3 has 13 residues. V was pared by 3 bases and J by 3 bases, with 9 bases between. Germline lookup yields CDR1 DFQATT and CDR2 SNEGSKA (reference sequence). Profiling relied on immunoSEQ multiplex PCR, and the TCRdb table lists in-frame clones only, not all of them. The sample yields 100,000 or so clones, over 75% seen once. The TCR sequence derives from a woman aged 60-75 years with acute or convalescent COVID-19. The sequencing input was peripheral blood. The chain joins TRBV20-1 to TRBJ1-5; tentatively, D is TRBD1 (5 bases). DNA for the CDR3: TGCAGTGCTAGTACAGGTTCCAATCAGCCCCAGCATTTT. Translated, it gives CSASTGSNQPQHF.